These T cell receptor beta chains were read from a single sample in a study of response to subunit inactivated influenza vaccine. In TCRdb, the RT-PCR reads were re-called with MiXCR into one record per CDR3 protein. The repertoire consists of 170,000 or so distinct CDR3 sequences, with 9.5% to 12% occurring once and the leading ten covering 35% to 40%. This specimen was CD8+ T cells sorted from PBMCs, taken roughly 24 months after vaccination. These receptors all stem from a man aged 45 to 70 who received an inactivated influenza vaccine. Each CDR3 is given with its conserved first and last residue. D genes are given only for firm matches. Clone size is given for some rows only: seen once, a few or many times, or a class if the clone is expanded.

-,TRBV11-2,-,TRBJ2-1,TGTGCCAGCAGCTTACTCGGGACGACCTACAATGAGCAGTTCTTC,CASSLLGTTYNEQFF
-,TRBV28,-,TRBJ2-3,TGTGCCAGCAGTTTAGAACTTTACACAGATACGCAGTATTTT,CASSLELYTDTQYF
TRBD2,TRBV29-1,few,TRBJ2-3,TGCAGCGTTGAATACGGGCTAGCGGGGCCTCGGGATACGCAGTATTTT,CSVEYGLAGPRDTQYF
-,TRBV13,-,TRBJ2-1,TGTGCCAGCAGCCCAGACCTGAGCTCCTACAATGAGCAGTTCTTC,CASSPDLSSYNEQFF
TRBD2,TRBV15,-,TRBJ2-7,TGTGCCACCAGCAGAGTGGAACTAGCGGGAACAAACGAGCAGTACTTC,CATSRVELAGTNEQYF
TRBD2,TRBV27,few,TRBJ2-3,TGTGCCAGCAGTTCGACTAGCGGAACTAGCACAGATACGCAGTATTTT,CASSSTSGTSTDTQYF
TRBD2,TRBV28,-,TRBJ2-1,TGTGCCAGCAGTCCTCCCGGCGGGGGCTACAATGAGCAGTTCTTC,CASSPPGGGYNEQFF
TRBD1,TRBV9,few,TRBJ2-1,TGTGCCAGCAGCCAAAGCACCCATCCAGGGACAGGGCACTACAATGAGCAGTTCTTC,CASSQSTHPGTGHYNEQFF
-,TRBV5-6,medium-sized,TRBJ1-1,TGTGCCAGCAGGGGTATCGCGAACACTGAAGCTTTCTTT,CASRGIANTEAFF
-,TRBV19,many,TRBJ2-7,TGTGCCACCCCCCAGACAGAGCCGTACGAGCAGTACTTC,CATPQTEPYEQYF
-,TRBV11-1,few,TRBJ2-3,TGTGCCATCCCAGGGGTGACCGGGAGTGATCAGGTTACAGATACGCAGTATTTT,CAIPGVTGSDQVTDTQYF
-,TRBV6-1,-,TRBJ2-1,TGTGCCAGCAGTCCCACAGGGGCGGGGTACAATGAGCAGTTCTTC,CASSPTGAGYNEQFF
-,TRBV11-1,-,TRBJ2-3,TGTGCCAGCAGCCCAATCACCGGGACCCCCACTTTCACAGATACGCAGTATTTT,CASSPITGTPTFTDTQYF
-,TRBV7-9,many,TRBJ2-1,TGTGCCAGCAGCAGGGGACCCGACAATGAGCAGTTCTTC,CASSRGPDNEQFF
-,TRBV12-3/TRBV12-4,few,TRBJ2-3,TGTGCCAGCAGTAATACGGGGCTCACAGATACGCAGTATTTT,CASSNTGLTDTQYF
-,TRBV6-2/TRBV6-3,few,TRBJ2-3,TGTGCCAGCAGTTGGAACAGAGATAGCACAGATACGCAGTATTTT,CASSWNRDSTDTQYF
-,TRBV28,few,TRBJ2-2,TGTGCCAGCAGTTTTGTCGGAGACGGGGAGCTGTTTTTT,CASSFVGDGELFF
-,TRBV2,-,TRBJ2-7,TGTGCCAGCAGTGAGGCCTACGAGCAGTACTTC,CASSEAYEQYF
TRBD1,TRBV2,few,TRBJ1-2,TGTGCCAGCAGTCCATGGACAGGGGGAAACTATGGCTACACCTTC,CASSPWTGGNYGYTF
-,TRBV2,few,TRBJ1-4,TGTGCCAGCGGGGGACGGACTAATGAAAAACTGTTTTTT,CASGGRTNEKLFF
TRBD1,TRBV6-2/TRBV6-3,few,TRBJ2-5,TGTGCCAGCAGTTACTTCAGGTTGCAGGGGGCGGCCGGAGAGACCCAGTACTTC,CASSYFRLQGAAGETQYF
-,TRBV4-3,few,TRBJ1-2,TGCGCCAGCAGCCAAGGACTATATTCTAACTATGGCTACACCTTC,CASSQGLYSNYGYTF
-,TRBV25-1,few,TRBJ2-7,TGTGCCAGCAGTGGACGCGGCGAGCAGTACTTC,CASSGRGEQYF